Each of the 20 T cell receptor beta chains below was sequenced from the same sample in a study of OX40 agonist ivuxolimab in advanced cancers. Clones were read by immunoSEQ multiplex PCR, and TCRdb kept only the in-frame ones, dropping some. The data show 50,000 to 70,000 clones, with around 80% seen just once and 2% to 2.5% held by the top ten. The sequencing used CD4+ or CD8+ T cells sorted from blood, collected in a trial of the OX40 agonist ivuxolimab. The receptors originated from an adult with an advanced solid tumor such as melanoma, head and neck, liver or kidney cancer.

Turning to this clone: The sample contains more than one DNA sequence encoding this CDR3. This rearrangement joins TRBV30 to TRBJ1-2, with a tentative D call TRBD1 (5 bases). V was pared by 1 base and J by 4 bases, with 7 bases between. The CDR3 has 12 residues. Germline V lookup: CDR1 GTSNPN, CDR2 SVGIG (reference sequence). Here the CDR3 DNA reads TGTGCCTGGAGTGAGACAGCCTATGGCTACACCTTC. Protein: CAWSETAYGYTF.

This clone was seen just once. The chain uses TRBV7-9 and TRBJ2-7, with TRBD1 identical over 7 bases. Germline CDR1 is SEHNR and CDR2 is FQNEAQ (reference sequence). The V segment lost 5 bases and the J segment 4 bases; nucleotides outside the gene matches: 5. This CDR3 contains 13 residues. The CDR3 loop reads CASSRTGRYEQYF. In DNA form, the CDR3 reads TGTGCCAGCAGCCGGACAGGCCGATACGAGCAGTACTTC. The variable domain in full, completed from reference TRBV7-9 and TRBJ2-7, reads DTGVSQNPRHKITKRGQNVTFRCDPISEHNRLYWYRQTLGQGPEFLTYFQNEAQLEKSRLLSDRFSAERPKGSFSTLEIQRTEQGDSAMYLCASSRTGRYEQYFGPGTRLTVT.

This clone was observed a single time. The rearrangement joins TRBV20-1 to TRBJ1-2; D not resolved. This CDR3 has 10 residues. CDR1 and CDR2 (germline): DFQATT, SNEGSKA (reference sequence). Deletions cut 7 bases from V and 7 bases from J, with 10 bases between. This CDR3 is CSGPGSGYTF. The CDR3 DNA reads TGCAGTGGACCGGGGTCTGGCTACACCTTC.

This rearrangement joins TRBV6-1 to TRBJ2-3, with D perhaps matching TRBD2 (6 bases). Trimming cost V 8 bases and J 2 bases, with 17 bases left between them. Germline CDR1 and CDR2: MNHNS and SASEGT. The CDR3 is 15 amino acids. The CDR3 sequence is CASVKEGGVTDTQYF. The DNA for the CDR3 is TGTGCCAGCGTGAAGGAGGGTGGGGTCACAGATACGCAGTATTTT.

The chain joins TRBV4-1 to TRBJ1-1; 9 positions match TRBD1. The CDR3 contains 15 residues. Trimming at V came to 5 bases and at J to 5 bases, leaving 9 bases not matched to a gene. Germline lookup yields CDR1 MGHRA and CDR2 YSYEKL. Here the CDR3 DNA reads TGCGCCAGCAGCAACGGACAGGGGAGAGGGACTGAAGCTTTCTTT. As protein: CASSNGQGRGTEAFF.

The rearrangement joins TRBV5-1 to TRBJ2-3; 10 nucleotides align to TRBD2. The CDR3 sequence is 16 residues long. V lost 2 bases and J lost 5; bases outside the gene matches: 8. Germline CDR1 SGHRS, CDR2 YFSETQ. CDR3 residues: CASSFDSGGPLDTQYF. The CDR3 DNA follows: TGCGCCAGCAGCTTTGATAGCGGGGGGCCCCTAGATACGCAGTATTTT.

The chain carries TRBV19 and TRBJ2-7; 7 bases align to TRBD1. The CDR3 is 12 amino acids. The germline V gene has CDR1 LNHDA and CDR2 SQIVND (reference sequence). V shed 3 bases and J 5 bases; nucleotides not matched to a gene: 1. Written as DNA, the CDR3 is TGTGCCAGTAGTATGACAGGGAACGAGCAGTACTTC. Translated: CASSMTGNEQYF.

The chain links TRBV11-2 to TRBJ2-6; D remains unclear. Germline CDR1 is SGHAT and CDR2 is FQNNGV. The CDR3 spans 17 residues. Trimming stripped 0 bases from V and 4 bases from J, with 13 bases between. For the CDR3, the DNA is TGTGCCAGCAGCTTAGATCACCGGGCTTTGGGGGCCAACGTCCTGACTTTC. This encodes CASSLDHRALGANVLTF.

This clone was observed a handful of times. The chain combines TRBV6-6 with TRBJ1-2; possibly TRBD1 for D (6 bases). Trimming took off 2 bases at V and 0 bases at J, with 10 bases between the two ends. CDR1 is MNHNY, CDR2 SVGAGI, per germline (reference sequence). CDR3 size: 15 residues. For the CDR3, the DNA is TGTGCCAGCAGTTACACCAGGGGAACTAACTATGGCTACACCTTC. This encodes CASSYTRGTNYGYTF.

V is TRBV25-1 and J is TRBJ2-7; D is undetermined. The germline gives CDR1 MGHDK, CDR2 SYGVNS. Trimming left V 4 bases short and J 3 bases short, with 16 bases between. The length of the CDR3 is 15 residues. CDR3 residues: CASSAPTESVYEQYF. The CDR3 DNA reads as TGTGCCAGCAGTGCTCCTACCGAGAGTGTCTACGAGCAGTACTTC.

The chain has TRBV28 and TRBJ1-5; perhaps TRBD1 as D (5 bases). Germline CDR1 is MDHEN and CDR2 is SYDVKM. The V end was cut by 8 bases, the J end by 6 bases, with 14 bases between. CDR3 length: 13 amino acids. The DNA for the CDR3 is TGTGCCAGCGGGCAGGGAGTCCCTCAGCCCCAGCATTTT. It specifies CASGQGVPQPQHF.

The chain has TRBV13 and TRBJ2-4; D may be TRBD1 or TRBD2 (5 bases each). CDR3 length: 21 residues. V was trimmed by 0 bases and J by 0 bases, leaving 24 bases between them. CDR1 and CDR2 from the germline V gene are PRHDT and FYEKMQ (reference sequence). CDR3 in DNA: TGTGCCAGCAGCTTAGGGGTCTGGGCGAGGGGACGCTTTTCAGCCAAAAACATTCAGTACTTC. This sequence encodes CASSLGVWARGRFSAKNIQYF.

This chain uses TRBV19 with TRBJ1-2; possible D gene TRBD1, 5 bases. V was clipped by 7 bases and J by 3 bases, with 9 bases between them. The germline V gene has CDR1 LNHDA and CDR2 SQIVND (reference sequence). The CDR3 extends over 12 amino acids. In DNA form, the CDR3 reads TGTGCCAGTAACTTGGGGGACTATGGCTACACCTTC. It codes for CASNLGDYGYTF.

CDR3 loop: CASSYYQPNNEQFF. The CDR3 DNA sequence: TGTGCCAGCAGTTATTACCAGCCGAACAATGAGCAGTTCTTC. This chain connects TRBV6-5 to TRBJ2-1; D unclear. This CDR3 region has 14 residues. CDR1 is MNHEY, CDR2 SVGAGI, per germline. V gave up 3 bases and J gave up 5 bases, with 11 bases separating them.

Concerning this clone itself: One end of the junction varies from germline; a read error may be responsible. V and J are TRBV15 and TRBJ2-7; the match to TRBD1 covers 9 bases. CDR1 and CDR2 (germline): LNHNV, YYDKDF (reference sequence). The CDR3 covers 18 residues. The CDR3 here is CATSRVSLAGTGHLFPSF. The CDR3, as DNA: TGTGCCACCAGCAGAGTGTCTCTAGCCGGGACAGGGCACCTCTTCCCGTCCTTC.

The rearrangement links TRBV2 to TRBJ2-3, with 7 bases matching TRBD2. The V and J ends lost 7 bases and 7 bases, in that order; junction bases with no gene match: 17. CDR1 SNHLY and CDR2 FYNNEI come from the germline V gene. The length of the CDR3 is 16 residues. The CDR3 loop reads CASMTSLAGVYNTQYF. In DNA, the CDR3 is TGTGCCAGCATGACCTCGTTGGCGGGGGTCTACAATACGCAGTATTTT.

The gene calls are TRBV5-1 and TRBJ1-2; D may be TRBD1 (5 bases). Germline lookup yields CDR1 SGHRS and CDR2 YFSETQ. The CDR3 sequence is 14 residues long. Trimming stripped 0 bases from V and 4 bases from J, with 10 bases between. The CDR3 spells CASSLEGYSYGYTF. DNA of the CDR3: TGCGCCAGCAGCTTGGAGGGGTATAGCTATGGCTACACCTTC.

The rearrangement links TRBV28 to TRBJ1-5; D remains unclear. This CDR3 has 12 residues. The V gene lost 3 bases and the J gene lost 7 bases, with 7 bases spanning the gap. The germline gives CDR1 MDHEN, CDR2 SYDVKM. The CDR3 region has the DNA TGTGCCAGCAGTTTCCTCGGCCAGCCCCAGCATTTT. This codes for CASSFLGQPQHF.

This clone was seen only a few times. The chain recombines TRBV2 with TRBJ1-5; 8 nucleotides align to TRBD1. V gave up 7 bases and J gave up 2 bases; unmatched junction bases: 7. Per the germline V gene, CDR1 is SNHLY and CDR2 is FYNNEI. CDR3 length equals 15 residues. CDR3 sequence reads: CASTPQTGGNQPQHF. In nucleotides, the CDR3 is TGTGCCAGCACTCCTCAGACAGGGGGCAATCAGCCCCAGCATTTT.

V usage is TRBV5-1 and J usage is TRBJ2-2; 7 nucleotides align to TRBD1. The V gene's germline CDR1 is SGHRS and CDR2 YFSETQ. With V trimmed by 4 bases and J by 2 bases, 5 bases remained unmatched. The CDR3 has 15 amino acids. CDR3 in DNA: TGCGCCAGCAGCCGGGACAGTAAAAACACCGGGGAGCTGTTTTTT. Translating gives CASSRDSKNTGELFF.